This TCR beta chain is drawn from a study of T cells in Graves' hyperthyroidism and ophthalmopathy. As for the study in general: Staff took peripheral blood when the initial diagnosis was made, before any treatment began.

This clonotype has only a few counts. Its antigen is still unknown. RNA transcripts gave rise to amplified TCR beta CDR3 regions. Researchers ran a first-round RT-PCR on the TCR CDR3 using the HTBI primer set. TCRdb re-called the multiplex PCR reads with MiXCR, one entry per CDR3 protein. This table has some 490,000 distinct CDR3 sequences, 20% to 25% appearing once. V lost 3 bases and J 0 bases, leaving 18 bases between the germline ends. The CDR3 runs to 18 residues. Per germline, CDR1 MGHRA and CDR2 YSYEKL. At least 3 on the Clinical Activity Score was recorded for ophthalmopathy patients, who also had NOSPECS grade at least 4 and duration under 3 months. Exclusion of a patient resulted from uncontrolled infection, other autoimmune disease, pregnancy or lactation. Whole-study results and caveats: Among thyroid clonotypes expanded above 0.001, most also appeared in blood.

V gene TRBV4-1 combines with J gene TRBJ2-1; D perhaps matches TRBD1 (6 bases). This TCR was recovered from a woman in her 70s with Graves' ophthalmopathy. Sequencing was performed on blood. The DNA of the CDR3 is TGCGCCAGCAGCCAGGCCCGGGACACTCGTCTCTCCTACAATGAGCAGTTCTTC. Protein product: CASSQARDTRLSYNEQFF.